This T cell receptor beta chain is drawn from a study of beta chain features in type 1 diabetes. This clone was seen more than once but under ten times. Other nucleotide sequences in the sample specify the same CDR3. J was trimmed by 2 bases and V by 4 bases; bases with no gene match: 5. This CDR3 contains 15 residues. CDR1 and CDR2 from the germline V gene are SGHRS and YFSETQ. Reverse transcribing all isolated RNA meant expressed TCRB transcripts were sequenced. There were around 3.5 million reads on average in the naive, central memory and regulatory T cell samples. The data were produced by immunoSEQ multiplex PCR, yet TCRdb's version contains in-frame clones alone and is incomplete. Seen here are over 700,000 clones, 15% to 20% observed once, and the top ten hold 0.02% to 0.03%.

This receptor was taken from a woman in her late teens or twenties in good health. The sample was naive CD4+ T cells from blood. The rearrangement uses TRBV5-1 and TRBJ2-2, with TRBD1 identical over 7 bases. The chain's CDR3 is CASSLRTGNTGELFF. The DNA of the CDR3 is TGCGCCAGCAGCCTCAGGACAGGAAACACCGGGGAGCTGTTTTTT.